This T cell receptor beta chain was observed in a study of cytomegalovirus exposure and HLA in healthy donors. V lost 4 bases and J lost 7, with 19 bases in between. Germline V gives CDR1 MGHRA, CDR2 YSYEKL. CDR3 length: 15 amino acids. Sequenced by immunoSEQ multiplex PCR; TCRdb stores in-frame clones only, minus some. Among roughly 170,000 clones listed, roughly 84% were seen once. This clone came up a few times. The V call is TRBV4-1, the J call TRBJ1-1; no firm D call. The receptor was isolated from a woman between 18 and 29 years old in good health and CMV-seropositive. Specimen: PBMCs. The CDR3 region has the DNA TGCGCCAGCAGCCGTTCATCGACATCTGGAAATGAAGCTTTCTTT. It encodes CASSRSSTSGNEAFF.